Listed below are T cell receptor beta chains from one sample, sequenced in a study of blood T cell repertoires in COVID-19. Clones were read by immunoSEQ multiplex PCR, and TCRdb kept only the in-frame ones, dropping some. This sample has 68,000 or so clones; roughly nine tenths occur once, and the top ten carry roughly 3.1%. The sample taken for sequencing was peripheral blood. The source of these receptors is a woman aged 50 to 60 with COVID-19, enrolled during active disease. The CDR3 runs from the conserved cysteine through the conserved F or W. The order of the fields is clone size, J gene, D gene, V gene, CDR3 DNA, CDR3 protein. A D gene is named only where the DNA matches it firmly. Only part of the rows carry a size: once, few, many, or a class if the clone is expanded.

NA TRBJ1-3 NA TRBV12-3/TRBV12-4 TGTGCCACAGAGGATTCCACTGGAAACACCATATATTTT CATEDSTGNTIYF
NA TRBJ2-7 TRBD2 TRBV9 TGTGCCAGCAGCGTAGCTACGGGGGGGCTGGGTGAGCAGTACTTC CASSVATGGLGEQYF
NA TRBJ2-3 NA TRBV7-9 TGTGCCAGCATACCGTCGGGGGATACGCAGTATTTT CASIPSGDTQYF
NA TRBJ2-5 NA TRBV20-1 TGCAGTGCCACTCGTGAGACCCAGTACTTC CSATRETQYF
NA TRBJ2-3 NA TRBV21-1 TGTGCCAGCAGCAGGACCCTCAGGGGGGTCAGCACAGATACGCAGTATTTT CASSRTLRGVSTDTQYF
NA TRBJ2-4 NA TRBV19 TGTGCCAGTAGTGTCAGGGGCGACATTCAGTACTTC CASSVRGDIQYF
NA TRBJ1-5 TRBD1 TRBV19 TGTGCCAGTAGTCCGGGCAGGGGGGATAGCAATCAGCCCCAGCATTTT CASSPGRGDSNQPQHF
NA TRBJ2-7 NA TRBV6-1 TGTGCCAGCAGTGAAGCCGAGGGACTTGGAGGGTTCGGCGAGCAGTACTTC CASSEAEGLGGFGEQYF
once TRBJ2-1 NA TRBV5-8 TGTGCCAGCAGCCCCGGACTCGTCTCCTACAATGAGCAGTTCTTC CASSPGLVSYNEQFF
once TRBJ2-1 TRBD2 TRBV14 TGTGCCAGCAGCCGGTTCGGACTAGCGGGAGGTTACAACTCCTACAATGAGCAGTTCTTC CASSRFGLAGGYNSYNEQFF
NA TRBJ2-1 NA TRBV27 TGTGCCAGCAGTTTATCCGGAGGAAATGAGCAGTTCTTC CASSLSGGNEQFF
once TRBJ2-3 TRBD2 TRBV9 TGTGCCAGCAGCGTAGAGGGGTTTAGTGGGGAAACTAGCGGGTACTCTTCTAGCACAGATACGCAGTATTTT CASSVEGFSGETSGYSSSTDTQYF
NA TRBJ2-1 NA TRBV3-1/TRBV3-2 TGTGCCAGCAGCCCCTCAATAGCGGTCCCTGACAATGAGCAGTTCTTC CASSPSIAVPDNEQFF
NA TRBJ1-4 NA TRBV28 TGTGCCAGCAGTTTACAGGGAGGTGAAAAACTGTTTTTT CASSLQGGEKLFF
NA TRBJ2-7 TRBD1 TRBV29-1 TGCAGCGTCGCCCCCCGGGACAGGGGGTCCTACGAGCAGTACTTC CSVAPRDRGSYEQYF
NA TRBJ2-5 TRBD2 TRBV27 TGTGCCAGCAGTTTAAGCGGGAGACAAGAGACCCAGTACTTC CASSLSGRQETQYF
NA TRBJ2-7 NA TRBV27 TGTGCCAGCGGCACGCTCTCCTACGAGCAGTACTTC CASGTLSYEQYF
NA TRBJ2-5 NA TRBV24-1 TGTGCCACCAGTGGCCCGGGTGAGACCCAGTACTTC CATSGPGETQYF
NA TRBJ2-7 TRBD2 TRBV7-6 TGTGCCAGCAGCTTTGGGGCGGGGGATTACGAGCAGTACTTC CASSFGAGDYEQYF
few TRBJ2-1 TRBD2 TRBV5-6 TGTGCCAGCAGCTACCAGCCCGGGACTAGCGGGAGAGAACTTAATGAGCAGTTCTTC CASSYQPGTSGRELNEQFF
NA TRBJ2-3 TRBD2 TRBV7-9 TGTGCCAGCAGCTTTGGTGCGGGAGAGGGCACAGATACGCAGTATTTT CASSFGAGEGTDTQYF
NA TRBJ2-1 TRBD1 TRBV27 TGTGCCAGCAGTTTCCTACGGACAGGGATTAAGTACAATGAGCAGTTCTTC CASSFLRTGIKYNEQFF
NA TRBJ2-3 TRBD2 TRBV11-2 TGTGCCAGCAGCTCTTTTGCGACTAGCGGGAATCCAACAGATACGCAGTATTTT CASSSFATSGNPTDTQYF
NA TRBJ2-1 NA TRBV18 TGTGCCAGCTCACCAGCATGGAGCCCACTCTACAATGAGCAGTTCTTC CASSPAWSPLYNEQFF
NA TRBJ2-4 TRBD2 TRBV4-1 TGCGCCAGCAGCCAGGGACTAGCGGGAGGTGGGTCCAAAAACATTCAGTACTTC CASSQGLAGGGSKNIQYF
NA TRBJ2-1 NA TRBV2 TGTGCCAGCAGTTCTAGCGCTGAGCAGTTCTTC CASSSSAEQFF
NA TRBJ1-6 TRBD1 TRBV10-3 TGTGCCATCAGGGAACCGGGACAGGGGTGGAATTCACCCCTCCACTTT CAIREPGQGWNSPLHF
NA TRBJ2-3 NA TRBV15 TGTGCCACCAACCCGGGGGGCTCAGATACGCAGTATTTT CATNPGGSDTQYF
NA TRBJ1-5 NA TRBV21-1 TGTGCCAGCAGCGAGGCAGGGGATCAGCCCCAGCATTTT CASSEAGDQPQHF
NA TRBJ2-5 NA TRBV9 TGTGCCAGCAGCGCCGGGACTCGCCAAGAGACCCAGTACTTC CASSAGTRQETQYF
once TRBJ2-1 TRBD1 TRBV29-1 TGCAGCGTTGAGCGGGACAGGGAATCGAATGAGCAGTTCTTC CSVERDRESNEQFF
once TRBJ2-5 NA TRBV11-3 TGTGCCAGCAGCCCGAGTGGATCGGGGACCCAGTACTTC CASSPSGSGTQYF
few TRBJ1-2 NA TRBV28 TGTGCCTCGAGCGGTAACTATGGCTACACCTTC CASSGNYGYTF
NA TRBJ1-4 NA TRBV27 TGTGCCAGCAGTCAAACTCAGGGGCCCAATGAAAAACTGTTTTTT CASSQTQGPNEKLFF
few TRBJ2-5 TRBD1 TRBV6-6 TGTGCCAGCAGAGGTCAGACAGGGCAACGAGAGACCCAGTACTTC CASRGQTGQRETQYF
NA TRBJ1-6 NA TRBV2 TGTGCCAGCGCCAGGCCCAGCTCCTATAATTCACCCCTCCACTTT CASARPSSYNSPLHF
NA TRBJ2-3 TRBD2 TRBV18 TGTGCCAGCTCACCGGGACTAGCCACAGATACGCAGTATTTT CASSPGLATDTQYF
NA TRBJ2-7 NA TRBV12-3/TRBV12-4 TGTGCCAGCAGTTTAAGGCCGGGCTACGAGCAGTACTTC CASSLRPGYEQYF
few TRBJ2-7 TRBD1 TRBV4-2 TGTGCCAGCAGCCAAGATCAGGGGACAGGGAACGCAGGGCAGTACTTC CASSQDQGTGNAGQYF
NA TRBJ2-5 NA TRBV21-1 TGTGCCAGCAGCGCCCGAAAAGCAAGAGGACAGGGGGTCCCCAACCAAGAGACCCAGTACTTC CASSARKARGQGVPNQETQYF
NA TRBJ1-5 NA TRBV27 TGTGCCAGCAGTTCCAAGTGGCCGGGGCAGCCCCAGCATTTT CASSSKWPGQPQHF
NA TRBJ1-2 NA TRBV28 TGTGCCAGCTCACTTTGGTATGGCTACACCTTC CASSLWYGYTF
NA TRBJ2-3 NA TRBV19 TGTGCCAGCAGCGTCACAGATACGCAGTATTTT CASSVTDTQYF
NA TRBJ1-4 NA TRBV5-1 TGCGCCAGCAGCTCCCGACCGGGGTATGAAAAACTGTTTTTT CASSSRPGYEKLFF
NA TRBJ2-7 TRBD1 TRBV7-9 TGTGCCAGCAGTTTTACAGGGGGCGATTCCTACGAGCAGTACTTC CASSFTGGDSYEQYF
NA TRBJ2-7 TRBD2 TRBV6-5 TGTGCCAGCAGTTACTCGAAGGCGGGAGGTCTGTACGAGCAGTACTTC CASSYSKAGGLYEQYF
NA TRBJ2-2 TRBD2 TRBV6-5 TGTGCCAGCAGTAAACTAGCGGGAGTCTCCGGGGAGCTGTTTTTT CASSKLAGVSGELFF
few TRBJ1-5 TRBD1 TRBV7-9 TGTGCCAGCAGCACGCAGGGGACAGGCAATCAGCCCCAGCATTTT CASSTQGTGNQPQHF
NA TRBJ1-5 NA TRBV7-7 TGTGCTAGCAGCTTAGAGCCGGGGCAGCCCCAGCATTTT CASSLEPGQPQHF
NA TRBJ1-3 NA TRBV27 TGTGCCAGCAGTTTAAGCGTCGGGGTAGGAAACACCATATATTTT CASSLSVGVGNTIYF
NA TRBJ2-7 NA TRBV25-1 TGTGCCAGCCGAACCGGGGAAACAGCTTGGAGCGAGCAGTACTTC CASRTGETAWSEQYF
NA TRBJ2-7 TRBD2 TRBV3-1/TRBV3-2 TGTGCCAGCAGCCAAGGACTTGGACTAGCGGGAAGTCAGTACGAGCAGTACTTC CASSQGLGLAGSQYEQYF